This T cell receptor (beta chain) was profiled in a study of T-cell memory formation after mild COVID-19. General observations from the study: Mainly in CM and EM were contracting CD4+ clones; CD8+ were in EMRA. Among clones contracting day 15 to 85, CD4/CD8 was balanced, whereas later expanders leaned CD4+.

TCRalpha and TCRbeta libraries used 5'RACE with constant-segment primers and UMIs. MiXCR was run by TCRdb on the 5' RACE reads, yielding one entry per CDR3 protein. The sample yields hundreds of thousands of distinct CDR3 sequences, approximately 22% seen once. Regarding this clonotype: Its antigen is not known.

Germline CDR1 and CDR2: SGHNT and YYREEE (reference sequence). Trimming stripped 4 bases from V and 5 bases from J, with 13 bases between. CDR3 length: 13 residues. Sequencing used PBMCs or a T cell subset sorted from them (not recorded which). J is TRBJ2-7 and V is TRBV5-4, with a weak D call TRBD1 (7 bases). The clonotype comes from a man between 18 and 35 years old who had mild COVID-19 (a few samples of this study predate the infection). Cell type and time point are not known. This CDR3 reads CASSTGDSNEQYV. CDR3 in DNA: TGTGCCAGCAGCACGGGGGACAGCAACGAGCAGTACGTC.